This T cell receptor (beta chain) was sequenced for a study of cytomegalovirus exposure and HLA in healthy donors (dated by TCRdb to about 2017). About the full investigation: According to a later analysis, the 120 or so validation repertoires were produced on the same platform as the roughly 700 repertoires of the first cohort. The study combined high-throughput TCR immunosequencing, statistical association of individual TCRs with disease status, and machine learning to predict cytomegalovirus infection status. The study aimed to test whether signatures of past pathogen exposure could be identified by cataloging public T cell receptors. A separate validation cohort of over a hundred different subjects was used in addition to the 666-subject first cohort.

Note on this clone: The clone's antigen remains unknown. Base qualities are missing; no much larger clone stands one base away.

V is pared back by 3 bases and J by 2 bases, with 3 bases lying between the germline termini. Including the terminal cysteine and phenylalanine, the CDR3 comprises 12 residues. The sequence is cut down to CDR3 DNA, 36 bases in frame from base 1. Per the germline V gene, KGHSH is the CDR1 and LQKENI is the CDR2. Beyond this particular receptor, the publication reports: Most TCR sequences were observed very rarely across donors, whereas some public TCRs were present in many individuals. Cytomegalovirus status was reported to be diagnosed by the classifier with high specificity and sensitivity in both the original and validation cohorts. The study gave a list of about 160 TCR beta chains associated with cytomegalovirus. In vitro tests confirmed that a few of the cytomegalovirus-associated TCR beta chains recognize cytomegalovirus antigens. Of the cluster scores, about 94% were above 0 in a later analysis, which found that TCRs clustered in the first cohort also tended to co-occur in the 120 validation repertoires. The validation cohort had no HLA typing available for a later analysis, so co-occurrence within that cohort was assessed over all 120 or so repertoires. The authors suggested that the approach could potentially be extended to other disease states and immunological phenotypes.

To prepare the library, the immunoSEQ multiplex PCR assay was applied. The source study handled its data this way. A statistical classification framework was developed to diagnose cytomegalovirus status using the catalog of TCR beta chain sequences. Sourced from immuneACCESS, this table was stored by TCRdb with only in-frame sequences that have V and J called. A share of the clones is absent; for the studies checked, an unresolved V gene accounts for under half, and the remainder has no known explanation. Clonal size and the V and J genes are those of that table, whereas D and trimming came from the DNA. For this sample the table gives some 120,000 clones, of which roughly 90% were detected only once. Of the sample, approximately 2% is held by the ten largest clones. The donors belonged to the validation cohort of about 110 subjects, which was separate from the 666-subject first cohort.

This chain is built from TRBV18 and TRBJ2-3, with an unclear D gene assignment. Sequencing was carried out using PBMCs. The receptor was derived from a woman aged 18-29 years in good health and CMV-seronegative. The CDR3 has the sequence CASSPNTDTQYF. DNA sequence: TGTGCCAGCTCACCTAACACAGATACGCAGTATTTT.